The 8 T cell receptor beta chains given below trace back to one sample, sequenced in a study of T cells after yellow fever vaccination. A single record per CDR3 protein comes from TCRdb applying MiXCR to the 5' RACE reads. The sample has some 600,000 distinct CDR3 sequences, around 12% seen once; the top ten hold approximately 15%. The sample consisted of PBMCs, taken on the day of the yellow fever booster vaccination. The receptors here all came from a man between 25 and 39 years old who received the YFV17D yellow fever vaccine.

This clonotype was seen a handful of times. The chain couples TRBV5-1 to TRBJ2-7; either TRBD1 or TRBD2 may supply D (5 bases each). The CDR3 is 12 residues long. Germline CDR1 is SGHRS and CDR2 is YFSETQ. Trimming took 4 bases from V and 3 from J, leaving 8 bases between them. For the CDR3, the DNA is TGCGCCAGCAGCGGGACGAACTACGAGCAGTACTTC. Protein sequence: CASSGTNYEQYF.

The CDR3, as DNA: TGTGCCAGCAGCTTAGCGGGCTGGGACACAGATACGCAGTATTTT. Amino acid sequence: CASSLAGWDTDTQYF. This chain connects TRBV7-2 to TRBJ2-3; D not resolved. Trimming took 0 bases from V and 2 from J, leaving 9 bases between them. Germline values: CDR1 SGHTA, CDR2 FQGNSA. The CDR3 is 15 amino acids.

This clonotype has more than one count but fewer than ten. The chain combines TRBV12-5 with TRBJ2-7; TRBD1 agrees at 7 bases. The CDR3 extends over 15 amino acids. Trimming removed 6 bases from V and 10 bases from J; junction bases left unmatched: 18. Germline loops: CDR1 LGHNT, CDR2 FRNRAP. The CDR3 here is CASGPTGLGSQVQYF. CDR3 sequence (DNA): TGTGCTAGTGGCCCGACAGGGTTGGGGTCTCAGGTCCAGTACTTC.

This clonotype occurred many times. V gene TRBV24-1 combines with J gene TRBJ2-1; TRBD2 aligns across 12 bases. Germline assignment: CDR1 KGHDR and CDR2 SFDVKD. This CDR3 is 13 amino acids long. The V gene end was trimmed by 9 bases and the J gene end by 7 bases; junction bases not matched to a gene: 3. This CDR3 is CATSGLAGNEQFF. The CDR3, as DNA: TGTGCCACCTCCGGACTAGCGGGAAATGAGCAGTTCTTC.

The genes are TRBV27 and TRBJ2-7, with a tentative D call TRBD1 (5 bases). The CDR3 consists of 14 residues. CDR1 is MNHEY and CDR2 is SMNVEV in the germline V gene (reference sequence). With 3 bases removed from V and 0 bases from J, the gap between germline ends came to 9 bases. The CDR3 is CASSLVGHSYEQYF. CDR3 bases: TGTGCCAGCAGTTTGGTTGGACACTCCTACGAGCAGTACTTC.

The J gene is TRBJ2-2, the V gene TRBV7-8; perhaps TRBD2 as D (5 bases). With 0 bases removed from V and 5 bases from J, the gap between germline ends came to 10 bases. The CDR3 covers 15 residues. The germline CDR1 and CDR2 sequences are SGHVS and FQNEAQ. In DNA form, the CDR3 reads TGTGCCAGCAGCTTAGCTTTTGGGAGAACCGGGGAGCTGTTTTTT. Translated, it gives CASSLAFGRTGELFF.

This chain connects TRBV11-2 to TRBJ1-1; D gene unclear. Trimming took off 1 base at V and 1 base at J, with 19 bases between the two ends. This CDR3 spans 18 amino acids. CDR1 SGHAT and CDR2 FQNNGV come from the germline V gene. This chain's CDR3 is CASSLVGRAGTTNTEAFF. Written as DNA, the CDR3 is TGTGCCAGCAGCTTAGTTGGTAGGGCAGGTACTACGAACACTGAAGCTTTCTTT.

This clonotype was observed a few times. The chain has TRBV7-2 and TRBJ2-2; 9 nucleotides match TRBD2. The CDR3 covers 15 residues. Germline loops: CDR1 SGHTA, CDR2 FQGNSA. Unmatched junction bases numbered 6, after V lost 3 bases and J lost 7 bases. This CDR3 reads CASSFWTSEVGELFF. As DNA, the CDR3 is TGTGCCAGCAGCTTTTGGACTAGCGAGGTCGGGGAGCTGTTTTTT.